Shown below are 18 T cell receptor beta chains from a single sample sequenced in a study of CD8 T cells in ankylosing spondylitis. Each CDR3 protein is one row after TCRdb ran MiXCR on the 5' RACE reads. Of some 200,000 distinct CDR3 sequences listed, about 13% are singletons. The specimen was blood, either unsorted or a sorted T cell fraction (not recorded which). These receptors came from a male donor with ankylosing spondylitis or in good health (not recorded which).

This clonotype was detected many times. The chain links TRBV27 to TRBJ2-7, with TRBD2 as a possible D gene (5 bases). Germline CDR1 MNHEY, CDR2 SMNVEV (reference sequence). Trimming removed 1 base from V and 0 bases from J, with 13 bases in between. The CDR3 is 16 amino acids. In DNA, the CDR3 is TGTGCCAGCAGTTTATTTTCAGGACTGATCTCCTACGAGCAGTACTTC. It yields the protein CASSLFSGLISYEQYF.

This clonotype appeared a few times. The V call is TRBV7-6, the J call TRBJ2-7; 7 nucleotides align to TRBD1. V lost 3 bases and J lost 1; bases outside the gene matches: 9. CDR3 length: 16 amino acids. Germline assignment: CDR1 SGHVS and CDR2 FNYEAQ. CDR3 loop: CASSLEGGGLSYEQYF. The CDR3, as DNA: TGTGCCAGCAGCTTGGAAGGGGGCGGTCTTTCCTACGAGCAGTACTTC.

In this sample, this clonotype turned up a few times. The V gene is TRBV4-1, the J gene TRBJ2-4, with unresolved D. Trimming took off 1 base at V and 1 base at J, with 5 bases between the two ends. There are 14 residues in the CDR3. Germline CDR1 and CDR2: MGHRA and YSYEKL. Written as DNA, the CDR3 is TGCGCCAGCAGCCAAGTGAGTGCCAAAAACATTCAGTACTTC. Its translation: CASSQVSAKNIQYF.

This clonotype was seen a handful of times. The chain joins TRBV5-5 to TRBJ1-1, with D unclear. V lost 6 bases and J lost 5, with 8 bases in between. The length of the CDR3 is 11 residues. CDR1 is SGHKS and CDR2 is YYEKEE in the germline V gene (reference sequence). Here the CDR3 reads CASTPGTEAFF. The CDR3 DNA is TGTGCCAGCACCCCGGGTACTGAAGCTTTCTTT.

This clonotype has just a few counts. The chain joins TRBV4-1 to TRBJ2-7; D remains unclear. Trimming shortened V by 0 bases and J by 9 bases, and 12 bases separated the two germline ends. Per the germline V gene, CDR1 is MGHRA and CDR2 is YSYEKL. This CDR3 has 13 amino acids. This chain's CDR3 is CASSQEGVFGQYF. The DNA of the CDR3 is TGCGCCAGCAGCCAAGAAGGTGTTTTCGGGCAGTACTTC.

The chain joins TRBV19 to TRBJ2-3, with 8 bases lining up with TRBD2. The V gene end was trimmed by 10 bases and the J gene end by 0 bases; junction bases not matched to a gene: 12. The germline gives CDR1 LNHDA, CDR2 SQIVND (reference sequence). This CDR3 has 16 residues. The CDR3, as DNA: TGTGCCACCCAGAGTGGGAGCGGGGGCAGCACAGATACGCAGTATTTT. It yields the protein CATQSGSGGSTDTQYF.

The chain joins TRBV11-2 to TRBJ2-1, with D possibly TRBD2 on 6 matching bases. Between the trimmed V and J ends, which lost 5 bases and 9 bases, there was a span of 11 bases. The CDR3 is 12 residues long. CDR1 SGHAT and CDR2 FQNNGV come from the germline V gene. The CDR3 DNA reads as TGTGCCAGCAGCCTCGGCGGGGTTGAGCAGTTCTTC. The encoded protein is CASSLGGVEQFF.

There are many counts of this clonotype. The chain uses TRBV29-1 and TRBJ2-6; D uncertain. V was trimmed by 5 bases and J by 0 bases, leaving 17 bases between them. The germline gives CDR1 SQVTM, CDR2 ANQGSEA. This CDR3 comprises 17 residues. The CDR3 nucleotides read TGCAGCGTTTGGCCCGCTCTAGGAGACTCTGGGGCCAACGTCCTGACTTTC. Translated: CSVWPALGDSGANVLTF. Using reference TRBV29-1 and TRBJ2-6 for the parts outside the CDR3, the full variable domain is SAVISQKPSRDICQRGTSLTIQCQVDSQVTMMFWYRQQPGQSLTLIATANQGSEATYESGFVIDKFPISRPNLTFSTLTVSNMSPEDSSIYLCSVWPALGDSGANVLTFGAGSRLTVL.

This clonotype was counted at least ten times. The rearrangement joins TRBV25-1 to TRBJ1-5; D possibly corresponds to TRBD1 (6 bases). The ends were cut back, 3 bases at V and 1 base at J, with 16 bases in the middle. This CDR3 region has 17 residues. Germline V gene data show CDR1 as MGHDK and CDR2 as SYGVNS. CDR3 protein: CASSDGGAGISNQPQHF. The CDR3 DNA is TGTGCCAGCAGTGATGGGGGCGCGGGTATAAGCAATCAGCCCCAGCATTTT.

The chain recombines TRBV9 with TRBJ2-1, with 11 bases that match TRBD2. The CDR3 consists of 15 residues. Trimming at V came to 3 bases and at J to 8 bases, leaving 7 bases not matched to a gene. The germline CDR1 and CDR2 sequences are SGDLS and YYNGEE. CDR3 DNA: TGTGCCAGCAGCGGAACTAGCGGGAGTCCCCATGAGCAGTTCTTC. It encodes CASSGTSGSPHEQFF.

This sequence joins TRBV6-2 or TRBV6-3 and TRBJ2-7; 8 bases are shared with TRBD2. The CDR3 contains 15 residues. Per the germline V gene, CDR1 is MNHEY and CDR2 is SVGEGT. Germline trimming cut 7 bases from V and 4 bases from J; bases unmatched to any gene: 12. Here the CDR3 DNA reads TGTGCCAGCACCCCGTGGGCGGGAGGATCTTACGAGCAGTACTTC. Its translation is CASTPWAGGSYEQYF.

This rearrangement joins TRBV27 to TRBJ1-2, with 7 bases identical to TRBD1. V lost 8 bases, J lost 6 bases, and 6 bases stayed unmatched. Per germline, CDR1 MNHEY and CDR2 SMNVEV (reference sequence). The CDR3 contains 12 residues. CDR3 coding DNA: TGTGCCAGCGCGACAGGGAGTAATGGCTACACCTTC. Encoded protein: CASATGSNGYTF.

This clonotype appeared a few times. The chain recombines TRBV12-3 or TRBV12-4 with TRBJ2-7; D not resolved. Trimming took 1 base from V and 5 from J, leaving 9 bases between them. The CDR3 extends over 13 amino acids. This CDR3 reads CASSLVRFHEQYF. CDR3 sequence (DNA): TGTGCCAGCAGTTTAGTCCGGTTTCACGAGCAGTACTTC.

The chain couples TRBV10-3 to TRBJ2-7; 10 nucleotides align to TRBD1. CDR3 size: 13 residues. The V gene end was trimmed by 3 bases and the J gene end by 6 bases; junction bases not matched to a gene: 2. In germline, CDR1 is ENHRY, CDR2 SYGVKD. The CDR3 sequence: CAISDRTGGEQYF. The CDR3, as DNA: TGTGCCATCAGTGATAGGACAGGGGGCGAGCAGTACTTC.

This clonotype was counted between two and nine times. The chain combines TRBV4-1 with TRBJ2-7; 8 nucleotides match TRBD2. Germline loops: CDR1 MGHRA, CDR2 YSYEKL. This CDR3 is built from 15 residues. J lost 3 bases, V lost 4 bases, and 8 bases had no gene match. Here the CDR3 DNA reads TGCGCCAGCAGCCCAGCGGGAGACGGATTCTACGAGCAGTACTTC. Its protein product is CASSPAGDGFYEQYF.

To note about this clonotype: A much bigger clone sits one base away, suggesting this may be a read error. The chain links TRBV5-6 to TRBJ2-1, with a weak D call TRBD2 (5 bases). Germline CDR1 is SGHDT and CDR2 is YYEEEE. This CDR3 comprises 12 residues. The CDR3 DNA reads TGTACCAGCAGCTTGGAGGACAATGAGCAGTTCTTC. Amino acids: CTSSLEDNEQFF.

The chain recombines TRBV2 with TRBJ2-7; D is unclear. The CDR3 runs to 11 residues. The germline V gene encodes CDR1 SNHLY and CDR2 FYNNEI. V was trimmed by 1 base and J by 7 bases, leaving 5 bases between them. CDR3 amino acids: CASSEGVEQYF. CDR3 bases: TGTGCCAGCAGTGAAGGTGTTGAGCAGTACTTC.

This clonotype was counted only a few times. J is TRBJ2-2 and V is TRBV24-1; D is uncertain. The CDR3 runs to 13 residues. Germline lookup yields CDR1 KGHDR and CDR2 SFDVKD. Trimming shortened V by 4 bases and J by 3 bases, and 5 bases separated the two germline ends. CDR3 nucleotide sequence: TGTGCCACCAGTGAACATTACACCGGGGAGCTGTTTTTT. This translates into CATSEHYTGELFF.